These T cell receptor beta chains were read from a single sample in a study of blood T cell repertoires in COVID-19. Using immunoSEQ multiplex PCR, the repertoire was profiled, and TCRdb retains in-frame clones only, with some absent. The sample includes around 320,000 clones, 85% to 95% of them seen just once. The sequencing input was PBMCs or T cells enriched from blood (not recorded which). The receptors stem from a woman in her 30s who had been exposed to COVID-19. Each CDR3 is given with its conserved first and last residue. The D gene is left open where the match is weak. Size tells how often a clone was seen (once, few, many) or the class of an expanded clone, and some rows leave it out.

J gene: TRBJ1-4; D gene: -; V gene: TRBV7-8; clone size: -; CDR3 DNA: TGTGCCAGCAGCCATAGCCGTCGGGGGACGGAGGAAAAACTGTTTTTT; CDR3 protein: CASSHSRRGTEEKLFF
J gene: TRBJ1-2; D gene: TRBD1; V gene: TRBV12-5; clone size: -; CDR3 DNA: TGTGCTAGTGGCTTCTCTGGGGACAGGCGTTTTGATGGCTACACCTTC; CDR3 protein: CASGFSGDRRFDGYTF
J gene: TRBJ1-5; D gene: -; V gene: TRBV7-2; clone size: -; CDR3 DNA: TGTGCCAGCAGCCCACGAGGGTATGGCAATCAGCCCCAGCATTTT; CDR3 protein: CASSPRGYGNQPQHF
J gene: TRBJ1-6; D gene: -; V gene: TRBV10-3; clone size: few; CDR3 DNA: TGTGCCGTCTCGGCCGGGACAAGGAATTCACCCCTCCACTTT; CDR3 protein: CAVSAGTRNSPLHF
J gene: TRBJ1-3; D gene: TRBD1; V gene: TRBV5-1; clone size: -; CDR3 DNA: TGCGCCAGCAGCCTCGTCCCCCCGGGACAGGGAAGGAACACCATATATTTT; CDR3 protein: CASSLVPPGQGRNTIYF
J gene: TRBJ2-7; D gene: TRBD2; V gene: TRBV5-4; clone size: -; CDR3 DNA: TGTGCCAGCAGCCCAGGACTAGCGGATTACGAGCAGTACTTC; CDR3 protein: CASSPGLADYEQYF
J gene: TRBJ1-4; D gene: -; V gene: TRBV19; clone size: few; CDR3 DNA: TGTGCCAGTAGCGGGCCCGGGCAGGGCGGCGAAAAACTGTTTTTT; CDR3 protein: CASSGPGQGGEKLFF
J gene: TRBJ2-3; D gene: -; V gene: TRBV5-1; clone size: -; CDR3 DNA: TGCGCCAGCAGCTTAGAGGGAACGCAGTATTTT; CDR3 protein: CASSLEGTQYF
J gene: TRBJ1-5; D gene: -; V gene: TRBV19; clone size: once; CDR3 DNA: TGTGCCAGTAGTATTGGAGGGAGGGATCAGCCCCAGCATTTT; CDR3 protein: CASSIGGRDQPQHF
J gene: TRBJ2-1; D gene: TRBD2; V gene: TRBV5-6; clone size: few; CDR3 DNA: TGTGCCAGCCACGAATTAGCGGGGACAACCCTCGGAAATGAGCAGTTCTTC; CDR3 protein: CASHELAGTTLGNEQFF
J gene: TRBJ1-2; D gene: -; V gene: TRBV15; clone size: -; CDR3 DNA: TGTGCCACCAGCAGAGAGGTAGTCGGGGAACCCTATGGCTACACCTTC; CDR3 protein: CATSREVVGEPYGYTF
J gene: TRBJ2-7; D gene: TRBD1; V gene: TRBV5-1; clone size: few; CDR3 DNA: TGCGCCAGCAGCGGGGTCGGGACAGGGGCCTACGAGCAGTACTTC; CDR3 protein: CASSGVGTGAYEQYF
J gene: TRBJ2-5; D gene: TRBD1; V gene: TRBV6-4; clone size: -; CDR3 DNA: TGTGCCAGCAGTGACCCGAAAGCCGACCCGGGACAGGGGGCGCGGGAGACCCAGTACTTC; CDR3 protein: CASSDPKADPGQGARETQYF
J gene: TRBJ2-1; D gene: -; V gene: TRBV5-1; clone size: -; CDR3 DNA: TGCGCCAGCAGCTTGGGATCTACAGACAATGAGCAGTTCTTC; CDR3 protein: CASSLGSTDNEQFF
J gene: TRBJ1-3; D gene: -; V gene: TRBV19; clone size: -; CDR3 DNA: TGTGCCAGTAGTATCCAAAGGACAGTCGGAAACACCATATATTTT; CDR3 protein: CASSIQRTVGNTIYF
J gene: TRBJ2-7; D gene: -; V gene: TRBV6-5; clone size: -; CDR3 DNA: TGTGCCAGCAGTTACTCGGTCGCAGGGCGCGAGCAGTACTTC; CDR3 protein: CASSYSVAGREQYF
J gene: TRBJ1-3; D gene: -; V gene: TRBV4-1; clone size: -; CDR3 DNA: TGCGCCAGCAGCCACCCAAAAAGGGGCACTGGAAACACCATATATTTT; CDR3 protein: CASSHPKRGTGNTIYF
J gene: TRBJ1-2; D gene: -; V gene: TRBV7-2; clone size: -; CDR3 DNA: TGTGCCAGCAGCCTCCACAGTGCGGGGATAAGGAGCTACACCTTC; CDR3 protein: CASSLHSAGIRSYTF
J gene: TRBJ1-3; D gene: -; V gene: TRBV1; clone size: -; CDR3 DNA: TGCACCAGCAGCCCTGATACGGGCAGGGGTGGAAACACCATATATTTT; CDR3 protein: CTSSPDTGRGGNTIYF
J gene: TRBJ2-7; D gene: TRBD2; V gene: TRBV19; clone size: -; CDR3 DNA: TGTGCCAGTAGTATCTCGAGCGGGGACGTCCCCTACGAGCAGTACTTC; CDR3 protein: CASSISSGDVPYEQYF
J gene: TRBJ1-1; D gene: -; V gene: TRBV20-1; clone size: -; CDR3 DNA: TGCAGTGCTAGTGATTGGGGCGCTGAAGCTTTCTTT; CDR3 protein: CSASDWGAEAFF
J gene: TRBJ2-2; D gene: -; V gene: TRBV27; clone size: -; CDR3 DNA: TGTGCCAGCAGACCGGACAGCACCTATTGGACCGGGGAGCTGTTTTTT; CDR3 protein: CASRPDSTYWTGELFF
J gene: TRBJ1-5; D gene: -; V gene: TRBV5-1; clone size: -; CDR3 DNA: TGCGCCAGCAGCTTGGGAGAGGGCAATCAGCCCCAGCATTTT; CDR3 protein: CASSLGEGNQPQHF
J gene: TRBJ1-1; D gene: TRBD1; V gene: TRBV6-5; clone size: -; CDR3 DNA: TGTGCCAGCATTAAACAGGGGGCTGACACTGAAGCTTTCTTT; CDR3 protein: CASIKQGADTEAFF
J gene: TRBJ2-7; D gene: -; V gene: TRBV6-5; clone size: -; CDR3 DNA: TGTGCCAGCAGTTCCCCCGGACAATCCTACGAGCAGTACTTC; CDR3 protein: CASSSPGQSYEQYF
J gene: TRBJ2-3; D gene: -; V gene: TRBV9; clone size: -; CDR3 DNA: TGTGCCAGCAGCGTAACTGCAGATACGCAGTATTTT; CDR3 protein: CASSVTADTQYF
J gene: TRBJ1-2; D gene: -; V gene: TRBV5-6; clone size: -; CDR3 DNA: TGTGCCAGCAGCTTGGGCAGGGGCGATGGCTACACCTTC; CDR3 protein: CASSLGRGDGYTF
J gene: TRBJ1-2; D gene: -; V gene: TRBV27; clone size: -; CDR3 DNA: TGTGCCAGCAGTTTTGGGCAGGGAGGCTATGGCTACACCTTC; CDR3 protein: CASSFGQGGYGYTF
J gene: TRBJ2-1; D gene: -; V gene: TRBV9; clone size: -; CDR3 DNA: TGTGCCAGCAGCGTAGATGATAGCGGATACTACAATGAGCAGTTCTTC; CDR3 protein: CASSVDDSGYYNEQFF
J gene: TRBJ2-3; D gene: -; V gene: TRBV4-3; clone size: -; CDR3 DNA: TGCGCCAGCAGCCACATTAGGGGAAACACAGATACGCAGTATTTT; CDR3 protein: CASSHIRGNTDTQYF
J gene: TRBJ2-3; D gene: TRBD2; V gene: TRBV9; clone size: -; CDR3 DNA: TGTGCCAGCAGCGTAGACCACGGGGGAGCGGGGGCTATCACATTGGATACGCAGTATTTT; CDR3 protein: CASSVDHGGAGAITLDTQYF
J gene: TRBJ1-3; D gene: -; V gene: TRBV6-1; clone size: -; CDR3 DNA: TGTGCCAGCAGTGAAATTGACCCAGCGGTTCTTGGAAACACCATATATTTT; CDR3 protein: CASSEIDPAVLGNTIYF
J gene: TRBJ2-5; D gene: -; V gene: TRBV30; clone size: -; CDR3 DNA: TGTGCCTGGAGTGTCAGGATTCGAGAGACCCAGTACTTC; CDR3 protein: CAWSVRIRETQYF
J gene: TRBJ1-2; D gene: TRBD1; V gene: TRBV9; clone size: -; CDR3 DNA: TGTGCCAGCAGCGGAACGACAGGGGGCGCCGGCTACACCTTC; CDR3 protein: CASSGTTGGAGYTF
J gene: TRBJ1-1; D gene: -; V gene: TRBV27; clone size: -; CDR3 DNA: TGTGCCAGCAGTTTACAGGGACAAACTGAAGCTTTCTTT; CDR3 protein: CASSLQGQTEAFF
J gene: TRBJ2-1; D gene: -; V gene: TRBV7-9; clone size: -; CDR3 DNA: TGTGCCAGCAGCCGAGGGGACTCCCCCTCCTACAATGAGCAGTTCTTC; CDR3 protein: CASSRGDSPSYNEQFF
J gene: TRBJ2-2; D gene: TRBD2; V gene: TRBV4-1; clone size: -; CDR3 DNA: TGCGCCAGCAGCCAAGCCTCGAGCGGGGGGCCTCTAAACACCGGGGAGCTGTTTTTT; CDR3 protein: CASSQASSGGPLNTGELFF